A single sample is the source of the 26 T cell receptor beta chains below, sequenced in a study of blood T cell repertoires in COVID-19. Generated by immunoSEQ multiplex PCR, the TCRdb table keeps only in-frame clones and is missing some. Of around 15,000 clones in the sample, about 80% were seen once. Sequenced sample: peripheral blood. These receptors originate from a man aged 65-85 years with active or convalescent COVID-19.

This clone showed up just once. This chain joins TRBV6-5 and TRBJ1-2; a possible D gene is TRBD1 (6 bases). The CDR3 covers 12 residues. V was trimmed by 4 bases and J by 8 bases, leaving 11 bases between them. Per germline, CDR1 MNHEY and CDR2 SVGAGI. CDR3 sequence reads: CASSSGERGYTF. DNA for the CDR3: TGTGCCAGCAGTTCAGGGGAAAGGGGCTACACCTTC.

V is TRBV14 and J is TRBJ1-3; 7 bases are shared with TRBD1. From germline, CDR1 is SGHDN and CDR2 FVKESK. The V gene end was trimmed by 4 bases and the J gene end by 0 bases; junction bases not matched to a gene: 9. This CDR3 has 17 amino acids. The CDR3 reads CASSLLPGTVSGNTIYF. CDR3 coding DNA: TGTGCCAGCAGCCTACTTCCCGGGACAGTCTCTGGAAACACCATATATTTT. The variable domain in full, with the rest retrieved from reference TRBV14 and TRBJ1-3, is EAGVTQFPSHSVIEKGQTVTLRCDPISGHDNLYWYRRVMGKEIKFLLHFVKESKQDESGMPNNRFLAERTGGTYSTLKVQPAELEDSGVYFCASSLLPGTVSGNTIYFGEGSWLTVV.

CDR3 coding DNA: TGTGCCAGCAGCTCTGGGGCTCCACGTACGAACACCGGGGAGCTGTTTTTT. Its protein product is CASSSGAPRTNTGELFF. The J gene is TRBJ2-2, the V gene TRBV5-4; D perhaps matches TRBD1 (5 bases). In germline, CDR1 is SGHNT, CDR2 YYREEE (reference sequence). The V gene lost 3 bases and the J gene lost 0 bases, with 15 bases spanning the gap. CDR3 length: 17 amino acids.

CDR3: CASSQAGTVDQPQHF. As DNA, the CDR3 is TGTGCCAGCAGCCAGGCCGGGACAGTTGATCAGCCCCAGCATTTT. The chain has TRBV4-2 and TRBJ1-5, with TRBD1 matching 7 bases. The CDR3 spans 15 residues. The junction had 7 bases not matched to a gene; V was cut back by 3 bases and J by 5 bases. Germline CDR1 LGHNA, CDR2 YNFKEQ.

The chain has TRBV28 and TRBJ2-7, with TRBD2 matching 11 bases. The junction had 5 bases not matched to a gene; V was cut back by 1 base and J by 6 bases. CDR3 length: 15 amino acids. Germline V CDR1 and CDR2: MDHEN, SYDVKM. This chain's CDR3 is CASSLSTSGSTEQYF. CDR3 sequence (DNA): TGTGCCAGCAGTTTATCAACTAGCGGGAGTACCGAGCAGTACTTC. Full variable domain (missing parts from reference TRBV28 and TRBJ2-7): DVKVTQSSRYLVKRTGEKVFLECVQDMDHENMFWYRQDPGLGLRLIYFSYDVKMKEKGDIPEGYSVSREKKERFSLILESASTNQTSMYLCASSLSTSGSTEQYFGPGTRLTVT.

The chain has TRBV5-1 and TRBJ2-5; possibly TRBD1 for D (6 bases). Germline V lookup: CDR1 SGHRS, CDR2 YFSETQ. V was clipped by 5 bases and J by 5 bases, with 22 bases between them. The CDR3 length is 16 residues. The CDR3 nucleotides read TGCGCCAGCAGAGTAGGAAACAGGGTTTTAGGCGAGACCCAGTACTTC. This sequence encodes CASRVGNRVLGETQYF.

The chain combines TRBV7-9 with TRBJ2-3, with D hard to call. V lost 2 bases to trimming and J lost 1 base, with 13 bases between them. The germline gives CDR1 SEHNR, CDR2 FQNEAQ (reference sequence). The CDR3 sequence is 16 residues long. Here the CDR3 reads CASSLSLSYGTDTQYF. For the CDR3, the DNA is TGTGCCAGCAGCTTAAGCCTTAGCTATGGCACAGATACGCAGTATTTT.

This chain joins TRBV18 and TRBJ2-3, with TRBD2 matching over 8 bases. CDR3 size: 15 residues. Trimming at V came to 2 bases and at J to 3 bases, leaving 4 bases not matched to a gene. From germline, CDR1 is KGHSH and CDR2 LQKENI. The CDR3 DNA follows: TGTGCCAGCTCACCAACGGGAGGGCCAACAGATACGCAGTATTTT. Amino acids: CASSPTGGPTDTQYF.

The chain recombines TRBV6-6 with TRBJ1-1, with D possibly being TRBD1 (5 bases). Trimming cost V 0 bases and J 4 bases, with 12 bases left between them. This CDR3 is 15 amino acids long. CDR1 and CDR2 (germline): MNHNY, SVGAGI (reference sequence). CDR3 in amino acids: CASSYSGGLGTEAFF. CDR3 DNA: TGTGCCAGCAGTTACTCTGGGGGACTGGGCACTGAAGCTTTCTTT.

The chain is built from TRBV15 and TRBJ2-3; TRBD2 matches 15 bases. The V gene's germline CDR1 is LNHNV and CDR2 YYDKDF (reference sequence). The CDR3 sequence is 18 residues long. Germline trimming cut 1 base from V and 2 bases from J; bases unmatched to any gene: 4. The CDR3 nucleotides read TGTGCCACCAGCAGAGGGACTAGCGGGGGGGATTTCACAGATACGCAGTATTTT. Translation gives CATSRGTSGGDFTDTQYF.

The J gene is TRBJ2-1, the V gene TRBV6-5, with 8 bases matching TRBD2. The V gene's germline CDR1 is MNHEY and CDR2 SVGAGI. V gave up 6 bases and J gave up 5 bases; unmatched junction bases: 6. This CDR3 has 14 amino acids. CDR3: CASRRIAGNNEQFF. CDR3 in DNA: TGTGCCAGCAGACGGATAGCGGGGAACAATGAGCAGTTCTTC.

This rearrangement joins TRBV30 to TRBJ1-2; a possible D gene is TRBD1 (5 bases). V was cut by 2 bases and J by 2 bases, with 6 bases left in between. Germline lookup yields CDR1 GTSNPN and CDR2 SVGIG (reference sequence). The CDR3 spans 12 residues. The CDR3 DNA follows: TGTGCCTGGAGTTCAGGGAACTATGGCTACACCTTC. It is translated as CAWSSGNYGYTF. Complete variable domain (other parts from reference TRBV30 and TRBJ1-2): SQTIHQWPATLVQPVGSPLSLECTVEGTSNPNLYWYRQAAGRGLQLLFYSVGIGQISSEVPQNLSASRPQDRQFILSSKKLLLSDSGFYLCAWSSGNYGYTFGSGTRLTVV.

The rearrangement links TRBV19 to TRBJ1-5; maybe TRBD1 (5 bases). V lost 6 bases and J 1 base, leaving 7 bases between the germline ends. Looked up from germline, CDR1 is LNHDA and CDR2 is SQIVND (reference sequence). The CDR3 runs to 13 residues. CDR3 sequence reads: CASSQGSNQPQHF. CDR3 sequence (DNA): TGTGCCAGTAGCCAGGGAAGCAATCAGCCCCAGCATTTT.

The V call is TRBV2, the J call TRBJ2-7, with TRBD2 identical over 14 bases. V was pared by 1 base and J by 12 bases, with 11 bases of the junction left unmatched. The CDR3 is 16 amino acids. CDR1 is SNHLY, CDR2 FYNNEI, per germline. CDR3 in amino acids: CASSEVEGTSGGVMYF. The CDR3 DNA reads TGTGCCAGCAGTGAAGTAGAAGGGACTAGCGGGGGAGTTATGTACTTC.

The chain has TRBV28 and TRBJ2-3, with D maybe TRBD1 (6 bases). In germline, CDR1 is MDHEN, CDR2 SYDVKM. Trimming took 5 bases from V and 1 from J, leaving 16 bases between them. The length of the CDR3 is 16 residues. This CDR3 is CASSPPRQEGTDTQYF. CDR3 DNA sequence: TGTGCCAGCAGTCCCCCCCGACAGGAGGGCACAGATACGCAGTATTTT.

This chain connects TRBV6-5 to TRBJ2-7; 7 nucleotides line up with TRBD1. CDR3 length: 14 amino acids. From germline, CDR1 is MNHEY and CDR2 SVGAGI. With 6 bases clipped from V and 0 bases from J, the junction kept 5 bases outside the gene matches. The CDR3: CASRSDRISYEQYF. The CDR3 region has the DNA TGTGCCAGCAGGTCGGACAGGATCTCCTACGAGCAGTACTTC.

V is TRBV14 and J is TRBJ1-1, with 8 bases fitting TRBD1. The CDR3 covers 15 residues. With V trimmed by 1 base and J by 1 base, 2 bases remained unmatched. Germline CDR1 SGHDN, CDR2 FVKESK. The CDR3: CASSQARGRNTEAFF. The CDR3 DNA is TGTGCCAGCAGCCAAGCCAGGGGGCGGAACACTGAAGCTTTCTTT.

The chain combines TRBV6-4 with TRBJ1-6; weak D call: TRBD1 (6 bases). The germline CDR1 and CDR2 sequences are MRHNA and SNTAGT. The germline V and J ends were trimmed by 2 bases and 0 bases, with 14 bases remaining between them. This CDR3 has 18 residues. CDR3 residues: CASSDPTGGGSYNSPLHF. The CDR3 nucleotides are TGTGCCAGCAGTGACCCCACGGGAGGGGGCTCCTATAATTCACCCCTCCACTTT.

The V call is TRBV5-6, the J call TRBJ1-3; no firm D call. Germline V gene lookup returns CDR1 SGHDT and CDR2 YYEEEE. The CDR3 is 14 amino acids. V lost 5 bases and J lost 2, with 11 bases in between. The CDR3 loop reads CASRPRGAGNTIYF. Written as DNA, the CDR3 is TGTGCCAGCAGGCCTCGGGGAGCTGGAAACACCATATATTTT. Full variable domain (remainder filled in from reference TRBV5-6 and TRBJ1-3): DAGVTQSPTHLIKTRGQQVTLRCSPKSGHDTVSWYQQALGQGPQFIFQYYEEEERQRGNFPDRFSGHQFPNYSSELNVNALLLGDSALYLCASRPRGAGNTIYFGEGSWLTVV.

The V gene is TRBV4-3, the J gene TRBJ2-2; 8 bases map to TRBD2. The CDR3 has 16 residues. CDR1 is LGHNA and CDR2 is YSLEER in the germline V gene. The J segment lost 5 bases and the V segment lost 3 bases, leaving 8 bases of the junction unmatched. CDR3 DNA sequence: TGCGCCAGCAGCCATGGGACTAGGGGGGGGACCGGGGAGCTGTTTTTT. This translates into CASSHGTRGGTGELFF.

The chain employs TRBV3-1 (or the pseudogene TRBV3-2) and TRBJ2-1; D perhaps matches TRBD1 (6 bases). The germline gives CDR1 LGHDT, CDR2 YNNKEL (reference sequence). The CDR3 extends over 15 amino acids. Trimming took 6 bases from V and 7 from J, leaving 19 bases between them. CDR3 coding DNA: TGTGCCAGCAGTCCAATGAACAGGGCGATGAATGAGCAGTTCTTC. Translation gives CASSPMNRAMNEQFF.

This clone was picked up one time. V usage is TRBV2 and J usage is TRBJ1-4, with 7 nucleotides matching TRBD1. The germline V gene has CDR1 SNHLY and CDR2 FYNNEI. The CDR3 totals 15 residues. The ends lost 2 bases at V and 5 bases at J; junction bases unmatched: 5. The CDR3 DNA sequence: TGTGCCAGCAGTGAAAGGGGACAGATCAATGAAAAACTGTTTTTT. It yields the protein CASSERGQINEKLFF. Drawing the rest from reference TRBV2 and TRBJ1-4, the complete variable domain is EPEVTQTPSHQVTQMGQEVILRCVPISNHLYFYWYRQILGQKVEFLVSFYNNEISEKSEIFDDQFSVERPDGSNFTLKIRSTKLEDSAMYFCASSERGQINEKLFFGSGTQLSVL.

This chain joins TRBV5-4 and TRBJ1-1; 7 bases match TRBD1. Germline CDR1 SGHNT, CDR2 YYREEE (reference sequence). V lost 1 base to trimming and J lost 3 bases; unmatched junction nucleotides: 3. CDR3 size: 14 residues. The CDR3, as DNA: TGTGCCAGCAGCTTGAAAGGGACAGACACTGAAGCTTTCTTT. Translating gives CASSLKGTDTEAFF.

This clone was recorded a few times. The V gene is TRBV24-1, the J gene TRBJ2-1; 11 nucleotides agree with TRBD1. Germline trimming cut 7 bases from V and 7 bases from J; bases unmatched to any gene: 5. The CDR3 has 14 amino acids. Per germline, CDR1 KGHDR and CDR2 SFDVKD. Written as DNA, the CDR3 is TGTGCCACCAGCCGGGACAGGGGGACAAATGAGCAGTTCTTC. This encodes CATSRDRGTNEQFF.

This clone was observed a handful of times. The chain combines TRBV5-1 with TRBJ2-3; D gene uncertain. Trimming shortened V by 0 bases and J by 5 bases, and 10 bases separated the two germline ends. CDR3 length equals 14 residues. The germline V gene encodes CDR1 SGHRS and CDR2 YFSETQ. The CDR3 DNA is TGCGCCAGCAGCTTGGAGCGAGCCGTAGATACGCAGTATTTT. Amino acid sequence: CASSLERAVDTQYF.

This rearrangement joins TRBV11-2 to TRBJ2-5; 10 nucleotides line up with TRBD2. Trimming at V came to 5 bases and at J to 1 base, leaving 4 bases not matched to a gene. The CDR3 consists of 15 residues. Germline CDR1 reads SGHAT; CDR2 reads FQNNGV. CDR3 sequence: CASSNRLAGQETQYF. DNA of the CDR3: TGTGCCAGCAGCAACAGACTAGCGGGCCAAGAGACCCAGTACTTC.